One and the same sample provided the 22 T cell receptor beta chains below, sequenced in a study of T cell responses to AZD1222 COVID-19 vaccine. The protocol was immunoSEQ multiplex PCR, while the TCRdb copy is restricted to in-frame clones and leaves out a portion. Among some 120,000 clones listed, around 90% were seen once. The source material was peripheral blood, sampled on day 0 of AZD1222 vaccination. These receptors were obtained from an adult in good health.

CDR3: CASSEDHRGGYGYTF. CDR3 nucleotides: TGTGCCAGCAGCGAGGACCACCGGGGAGGCTATGGCTACACCTTC. This chain joins TRBV9 and TRBJ1-2; D remains ambiguous. Deletions cut 3 bases from V and 4 bases from J, with 16 bases between. This CDR3 region has 15 residues. The V gene's germline CDR1 is SGDLS and CDR2 YYNGEE.

This clone was counted between two and nine times. The genes are TRBV9 and TRBJ1-3; the D is unclear. Germline V lookup: CDR1 SGDLS, CDR2 YYNGEE. The ends were cut back, 2 bases at V and 1 base at J, with 16 bases in the middle. The length of the CDR3 is 17 residues. The CDR3 coding sequence is TGTGCCAGCAGCGTTGAGGTCGATGCGGGGTCTGGAAACACCATATATTTT. Its translation is CASSVEVDAGSGNTIYF.

The V gene is TRBV5-1, the J gene TRBJ1-1; 7 bases are a match to TRBD1. The CDR3 is 13 residues long. Per the germline V gene, CDR1 is SGHRS and CDR2 is YFSETQ. V shed 4 bases and J 5 bases; nucleotides not matched to a gene: 5. CDR3 DNA: TGCGCCAGCAGCGACCCAGGGGGTACTGAAGCTTTCTTT. It codes for CASSDPGGTEAFF. Drawing the rest from reference TRBV5-1 and TRBJ1-1, the complete variable domain is KAGVTQTPRYLIKTRGQQVTLSCSPISGHRSVSWYQQTPGQGLQFLFEYFSETQRNKGNFPGRFSGRQFSNSRSEMNVSTLELGDSALYLCASSDPGGTEAFFGQGTRLTVV.

This chain joins TRBV11-2 and TRBJ1-6, with D maybe TRBD1 (5 bases). The CDR3 loop spans 12 amino acids. V was shortened by 6 bases and J by 10 bases, with 10 bases between the two germline ends. Per germline, CDR1 SGHAT and CDR2 FQNNGV. CDR3 coding DNA: TGTGCCAGCAGAGAAGGGGTATCACCCCTCCACTTT. This translates into CASREGVSPLHF.

In its sample, this clone was seen a few times. The V gene is TRBV6-2 or TRBV6-3, the J gene TRBJ2-1; no reliable D call. With 0 bases removed from V and 6 bases from J, the gap between germline ends came to 3 bases. This CDR3 has 12 residues. Germline V CDR1 and CDR2: MNHEY, SVGEGT. For the CDR3, the DNA is TGTGCCAGCAGTTACTCGCCCAATGAGCAGTTCTTC. This gives the protein CASSYSPNEQFF.

The chain couples TRBV5-1 to TRBJ1-2; 7 nucleotides agree with TRBD1. The germline gives CDR1 SGHRS, CDR2 YFSETQ. The CDR3 totals 14 residues. V dropped 0 bases and J dropped 3; count of bases not matched to a gene: 2. The CDR3, as DNA: TGCGCCAGCAGCTTGGGACAGGGCGACTATGGCTACACCTTC. It codes for CASSLGQGDYGYTF. The whole variable domain, remainder taken from reference TRBV5-1 and TRBJ1-2, is KAGVTQTPRYLIKTRGQQVTLSCSPISGHRSVSWYQQTPGQGLQFLFEYFSETQRNKGNFPGRFSGRQFSNSRSEMNVSTLELGDSALYLCASSLGQGDYGYTFGSGTRLTVV.

V is TRBV11-2 and J is TRBJ1-1; no definite D call. V lost 7 bases and J lost 0, with 18 bases in between. The CDR3 totals 16 residues. Germline CDR1 reads SGHAT; CDR2 reads FQNNGV. The CDR3 DNA follows: TGTGCCAGCAATTTACTGGCTGTAAGTATGAACACTGAAGCTTTCTTT. Translated: CASNLLAVSMNTEAFF.

The chain combines TRBV6-2 or TRBV6-3 with TRBJ2-2; D possibly corresponds to TRBD1 (5 bases). The germline gives CDR1 MNHEY, CDR2 SVGEGT. V was shortened by 6 bases and J by 5 bases, with 13 bases between the two germline ends. The CDR3 totals 14 residues. CDR3: CASSHQAGTGELFF. CDR3 coding DNA: TGTGCCAGCAGCCACCAGGCAGGGACCGGGGAGCTGTTTTTT.

The rearrangement links TRBV19 to TRBJ2-3, with 8 nucleotides matching TRBD1. There are 15 residues in the CDR3. J gave up 4 bases and V 1 base, and 4 bases lay outside the gene matches. Germline values: CDR1 LNHDA, CDR2 SQIVND (reference sequence). For the CDR3, the DNA is TGTGCCAGTAGTATAGCAGGGGGCGCCTCAGATACGCAGTATTTT. Protein sequence: CASSIAGGASDTQYF.

This clone was observed a single time. This chain uses TRBV20-1 with TRBJ2-4; D uncertain. Germline CDR1 is DFQATT and CDR2 is SNEGSKA (reference sequence). Trimming took off 3 bases at V and 3 bases at J, with 12 bases between the two ends. This CDR3 is 14 amino acids long. DNA for the CDR3: TGCAGTGCTAGTTGGGGAACTAACAAAAACATTCAGTACTTC. Protein sequence: CSASWGTNKNIQYF.

The gene calls are TRBV9 and TRBJ2-3; TRBD1 agrees at 8 bases. The CDR3 covers 17 residues. V gave up 0 bases and J gave up 7 bases; unmatched junction bases: 13. From germline, CDR1 is SGDLS and CDR2 YYNGEE. The CDR3 DNA follows: TGTGCCAGCAGCGTAGCTTCGAGACAGGGGCTCGGGAATACGCAGTATTTT. Translating gives CASSVASRQGLGNTQYF.

V is TRBV28 and J is TRBJ2-7, with D tentatively TRBD1 (6 bases). Germline CDR1 MDHEN, CDR2 SYDVKM. The CDR3 spans 15 residues. Trimming pared 4 bases from V and 2 bases from J, leaving 15 bases between. The CDR3 region has the DNA TGTGCCAGCAGTTCTGGGGGTGGGGGCCCCTACGAGCAGTACTTC. Protein: CASSSGGGGPYEQYF.

The gene calls are TRBV10-3 and TRBJ2-7; no clear D. Trimming shortened V by 6 bases and J by 5 bases, and 11 bases separated the two germline ends. The CDR3 consists of 12 residues. Germline CDR1 ENHRY, CDR2 SYGVKD. In nucleotides, the CDR3 is TGTGCCATCAGCCCGACGGGCCACGAGCAGTACTTC. It codes for CAISPTGHEQYF.

The rearrangement joins TRBV6-1 to TRBJ2-7; D remains ambiguous. V lost 2 bases and J 5 bases, leaving 1 base between the germline ends. CDR3 length: 10 amino acids. Germline V gene data show CDR1 as MNHNS and CDR2 as SASEGT. CDR3 sequence reads: CASSEHEQYF. The CDR3 DNA sequence: TGTGCCAGCAGTGAACACGAGCAGTACTTC.

The CDR3 DNA reads as TGTGCCACCAGTGATAAATTAGCGGGAGAGGATCACAATGAGCAGTTCTTC. It is translated as CATSDKLAGEDHNEQFF. The rearrangement links TRBV24-1 to TRBJ2-1, with TRBD2 matching 9 bases. CDR1 and CDR2 (germline): KGHDR, SFDVKD. The CDR3 contains 17 residues. Trimming at V came to 3 bases and at J to 5 bases, leaving 10 bases not matched to a gene.

The chain is built from TRBV3-1 (or the pseudogene TRBV3-2) and TRBJ1-4; D possibly corresponds to TRBD1 (5 bases). CDR1 is LGHDT and CDR2 is YNNKEL in the germline V gene (reference sequence). The ends were cut back, 0 bases at V and 8 bases at J, with 10 bases in the middle. The CDR3 is made up of 14 amino acids. Here the CDR3 reads CASSQEGVREKLFF. The DNA of the CDR3 is TGTGCCAGCAGCCAAGAGGGGGTACGGGAAAAACTGTTTTTT.

The rearrangement joins TRBV28 to TRBJ1-2, with D perhaps matching TRBD1 (5 bases). The germline V and J ends were trimmed by 5 bases and 3 bases, with 22 bases remaining between them. CDR3 size: 17 residues. Germline-derived CDR1 and CDR2 are MDHEN and SYDVKM. The CDR3 loop is CASSLAAEGGTDYGYTF. The CDR3, as DNA: TGTGCCAGCAGTCTAGCCGCCGAGGGAGGGACGGACTATGGCTACACCTTC.

This rearrangement joins TRBV4-3 to TRBJ1-1; a weak D match, TRBD1 (6 bases). V lost 0 bases and J 4 bases, leaving 12 bases between the germline ends. CDR1 LGHNA and CDR2 YSLEER come from the germline V gene. The CDR3 length is 15 residues. CDR3 sequence (DNA): TGCGCCAGCAGCCAAGATTTGGACAGAAGCACTGAAGCTTTCTTT. This sequence encodes CASSQDLDRSTEAFF.

CDR3 in DNA: TGCGCCAGCAGCCAAGATGGGGGTTATCGCAATCAGCCCCAGCATTTT. It codes for CASSQDGGYRNQPQHF. V usage is TRBV4-1 and J usage is TRBJ1-5; possibly TRBD1 for D (5 bases). Germline V CDR1 and CDR2: MGHRA, YSYEKL. The V end lost 0 bases, the J end lost 2 bases, and 11 bases lay between the germline ends. The length of the CDR3 is 16 residues.

The genes are TRBV7-8 and TRBJ2-7; D is possibly TRBD2 (5 bases). Trimming took off 4 bases at V and 3 bases at J, with 10 bases between the two ends. Germline V gives CDR1 SGHVS, CDR2 FQNEAQ. This CDR3 has 13 amino acids. The CDR3 spells CASSSDSLYEQYF. The CDR3 DNA is TGTGCCAGCAGCTCGGACTCCCTCTACGAGCAGTACTTC.

The chain carries TRBV11-2 and TRBJ2-2; D is unresolved. V lost 2 bases and J lost 5, with 12 bases in between. CDR1 is SGHAT and CDR2 is FQNNGV in the germline V gene. This CDR3 has 15 amino acids. The CDR3, as DNA: TGTGCCAGCAGCTTACAAGCAATAAGGACCGGGGAGCTGTTTTTT. Translation: CASSLQAIRTGELFF.

This clone has a single count. The rearrangement links TRBV10-2 to TRBJ1-1; TRBD1 agrees at 7 bases. Per the germline V gene, CDR1 is WSHSY and CDR2 is SAAADI. V trimming: 4 bases; J trimming: 4 bases; junction bases outside the gene matches: 9. This CDR3 region has 15 residues. In DNA form, the CDR3 reads TGCGCCAGCAGTGGCGTGACAGGGAGAGGCACTGAAGCTTTCTTT. It specifies CASSGVTGRGTEAFF.